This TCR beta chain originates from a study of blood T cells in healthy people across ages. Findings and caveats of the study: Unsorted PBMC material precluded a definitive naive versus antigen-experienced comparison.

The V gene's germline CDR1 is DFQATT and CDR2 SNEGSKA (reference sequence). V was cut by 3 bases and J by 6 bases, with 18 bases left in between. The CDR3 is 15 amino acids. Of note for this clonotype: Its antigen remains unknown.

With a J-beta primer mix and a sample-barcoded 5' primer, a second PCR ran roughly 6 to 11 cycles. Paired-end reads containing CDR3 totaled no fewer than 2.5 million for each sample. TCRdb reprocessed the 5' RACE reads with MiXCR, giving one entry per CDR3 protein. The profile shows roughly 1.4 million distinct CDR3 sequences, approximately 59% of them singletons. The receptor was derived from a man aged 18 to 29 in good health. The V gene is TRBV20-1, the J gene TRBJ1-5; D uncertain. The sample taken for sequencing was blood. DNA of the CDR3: TGCAGTGCTAGGGACTCGGGCCTCGATGGTCAGCCCCAGCATTTT. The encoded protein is CSARDSGLDGQPQHF.